The clone carrying this T cell receptor beta chain came up many times. As yet, its antigen is unknown. The CDR3 sequence is 16 residues long. V shed 4 bases and J shed 2 bases, with 15 bases lying between them. Germline V gene sequence: CDR1 SGHAT, CDR2 FQNNGV. TCRdb reprocessed the RACE reads with MiXCR, giving one entry per CDR3 protein. Among 250,000 or so distinct CDR3 sequences, 7.5% to 9% were seen once, and the ten largest hold 1.2%. Regarding time point: pre-sensitization, week 0. Regarding treatment: therapeutic diphenylcyclopropenone sensitization with weekly scalp DPC. The record originates from a study of human T cells and chemical hapten exposure. Study-level results: Significantly more large CDR3 similarity clusters were formed by expanded TCRs than by controls. Given that the donors had alopecia, their immune response may differ from that seen in healthy people.

This material consisted of whole blood, taken in connection with sensitization to the hapten diphenylcyclopropenone (DPC). V usage is TRBV11-2 and J usage is TRBJ1-5; TRBD1 is a possible D gene (5 bases). The TCR was taken from a man between 18 and 29 years old with alopecia areata. Some clones in this sample may be carry-over from other donors' samples. The CDR3 DNA is TGTGCCAGCAGCTCAGGGCGGGCGGTAGGCAATCAGCCCCAGCATTTT. Protein sequence: CASSSGRAVGNQPQHF.